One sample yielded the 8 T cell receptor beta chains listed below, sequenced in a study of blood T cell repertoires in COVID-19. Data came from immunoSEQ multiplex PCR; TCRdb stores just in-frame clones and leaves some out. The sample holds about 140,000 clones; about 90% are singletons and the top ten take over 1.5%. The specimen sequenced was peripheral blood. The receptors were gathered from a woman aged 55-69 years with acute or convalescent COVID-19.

CDR3 region: CASSQGTFGAFF. The DNA for the CDR3 is TGTGCCAGCAGCCAAGGGACATTCGGAGCTTTCTTT. The chain is built from TRBV3-1 (or the pseudogene TRBV3-2) and TRBJ1-1; TRBD1 is a possible D gene (5 bases). Trimming took off 1 base at V and 10 bases at J, with 10 bases between the two ends. Germline V CDR1 and CDR2: LGHDT, YNNKEL (reference sequence). The length of the CDR3 is 12 residues.

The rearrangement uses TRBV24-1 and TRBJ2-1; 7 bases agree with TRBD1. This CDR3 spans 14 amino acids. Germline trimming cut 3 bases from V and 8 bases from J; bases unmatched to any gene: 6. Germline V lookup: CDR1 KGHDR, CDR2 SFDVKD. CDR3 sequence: CATSDARQGHEQFF. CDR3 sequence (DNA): TGTGCCACCAGTGATGCTCGACAGGGCCATGAGCAGTTCTTC.

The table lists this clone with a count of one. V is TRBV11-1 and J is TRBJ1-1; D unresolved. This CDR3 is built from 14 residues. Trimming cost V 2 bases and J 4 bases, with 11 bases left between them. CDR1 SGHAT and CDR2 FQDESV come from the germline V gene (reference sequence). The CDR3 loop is CASSLREDGTEAFF. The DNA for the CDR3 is TGTGCCAGCAGCTTAAGGGAGGACGGCACTGAAGCTTTCTTT.

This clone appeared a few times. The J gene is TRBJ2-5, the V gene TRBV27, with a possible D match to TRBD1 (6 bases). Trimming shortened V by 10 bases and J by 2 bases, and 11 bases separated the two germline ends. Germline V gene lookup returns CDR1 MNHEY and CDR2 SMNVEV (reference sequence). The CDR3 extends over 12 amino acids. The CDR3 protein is CATSDRQETQYF. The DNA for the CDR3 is TGTGCCACTTCGGACAGACAAGAGACCCAGTACTTC.

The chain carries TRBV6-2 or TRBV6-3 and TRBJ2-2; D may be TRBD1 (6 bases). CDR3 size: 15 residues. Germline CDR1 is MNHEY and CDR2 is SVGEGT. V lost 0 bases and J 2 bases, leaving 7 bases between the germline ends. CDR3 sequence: CASSYSTGNTGELFF. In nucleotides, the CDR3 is TGTGCCAGCAGTTACTCGACAGGAAACACCGGGGAGCTGTTTTTT.

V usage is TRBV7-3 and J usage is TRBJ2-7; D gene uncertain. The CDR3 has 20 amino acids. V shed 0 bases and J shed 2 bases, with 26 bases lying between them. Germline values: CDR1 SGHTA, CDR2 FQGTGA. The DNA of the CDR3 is TGTGCCAGCAGCTTAACGGCAGCACGTTATGGCGACGTGACAACCTACGAGCAGTACTTC. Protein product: CASSLTAARYGDVTTYEQYF.

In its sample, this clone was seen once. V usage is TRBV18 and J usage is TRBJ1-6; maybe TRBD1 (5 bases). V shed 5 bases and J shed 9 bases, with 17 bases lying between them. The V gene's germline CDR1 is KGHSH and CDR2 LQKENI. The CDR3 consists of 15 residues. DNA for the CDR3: TGTGCCAGCTCATTATTCGACAGTCAAGGTTCACCCCTCCACTTT. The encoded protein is CASSLFDSQGSPLHF.

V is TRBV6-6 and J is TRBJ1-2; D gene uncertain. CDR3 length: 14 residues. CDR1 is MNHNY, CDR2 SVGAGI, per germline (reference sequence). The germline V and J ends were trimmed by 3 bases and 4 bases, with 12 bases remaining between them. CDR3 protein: CASSYTQDFYGYTF. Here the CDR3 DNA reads TGTGCCAGCAGTTATACGCAGGACTTCTATGGCTACACCTTC.